The next 22 T cell receptor beta chains were all read from a single sample in a study of neurological immune-mediated disorders. Each CDR3 protein gets one entry after TCRdb re-called the 5' RACE reads with MiXCR. The sample comprises 20,000 to 25,000 distinct CDR3 sequences, approximately 6.2% of which are singletons, and roughly 40% rests with the top ten. Sequencing was done on a sample of CD8+ T cells from blood. The receptors shown here come from a man in his late teens or twenties in good health.

This clonotype was counted ten times or more. The chain joins TRBV20-1 to TRBJ2-1, with D possibly TRBD2 on 5 matching bases. Trimming took 5 bases from V and 1 from J, leaving 12 bases between them. Germline V gene lookup returns CDR1 DFQATT and CDR2 SNEGSKA (reference sequence). The CDR3 consists of 14 residues. The CDR3 reads CSAPIGESYNEQFF. DNA of the CDR3: TGCAGTGCTCCCATCGGGGAGTCCTACAATGAGCAGTTCTTC.

The sample holds many counts of this clonotype. The chain couples TRBV9 to TRBJ2-1, with TRBD2 matching over 10 bases. CDR3 length equals 15 residues. J was trimmed by 5 bases and V by 0 bases; bases with no gene match: 2. Germline V gene data show CDR1 as SGDLS and CDR2 as YYNGEE. CDR3 region: CASSVELAGNNEQFF. DNA for the CDR3: TGTGCCAGCAGCGTAGAACTAGCGGGGAACAATGAGCAGTTCTTC.

This clonotype was picked up many times. V gene TRBV20-1 combines with J gene TRBJ1-2, with a weak D call TRBD1 (5 bases). The ends were cut back, 7 bases at V and 2 bases at J, with 14 bases in the middle. Germline V lookup: CDR1 DFQATT, CDR2 SNEGSKA (reference sequence). The CDR3 sequence is 13 residues long. The CDR3 DNA sequence: TGCAGTGGCGACGGGGCAGGGAACTATGGCTACACCTTC. This codes for CSGDGAGNYGYTF.

The table lists this clonotype with many counts. This chain joins TRBV6-5 and TRBJ2-7; a weak D match, TRBD1 (6 bases). The CDR3 runs 14 residues. The V gene's germline CDR1 is MNHEY and CDR2 SVGAGI. The germline V and J ends were trimmed by 6 bases and 3 bases, with 15 bases remaining between them. CDR3 loop: CASRALTGLYEQYF. In DNA, the CDR3 is TGTGCCAGCAGGGCCCTGACAGGCCTCTACGAGCAGTACTTC.

This clonotype showed up many times. CDR3 nucleotide sequence: TGCAGTGCTAGAGATGGGGCGGGGAGTCCCTACAATGAGCAGTTCTTC. It specifies CSARDGAGSPYNEQFF. This rearrangement joins TRBV20-1 to TRBJ2-1, with TRBD2 as a possible D gene (6 bases). Germline loops: CDR1 DFQATT, CDR2 SNEGSKA (reference sequence). The CDR3 is 16 amino acids. V was trimmed by 0 bases and J by 2 bases, leaving 14 bases between them.

This clonotype was seen many times. The genes are TRBV7-9 and TRBJ2-7, with D perhaps matching TRBD1 or TRBD2 (5 bases each). This CDR3 is built from 15 residues. V shed 2 bases and J shed 4 bases, with 15 bases lying between them. CDR1 SEHNR and CDR2 FQNEAQ come from the germline V gene (reference sequence). Written as DNA, the CDR3 is TGTGCCAGCAGCTTACCTCCGGGACCTCGATACGAGCAGTACTTC. Translating gives CASSLPPGPRYEQYF.

This clonotype was detected ten times or more. This chain joins TRBV20-1 and TRBJ2-7, with D unresolved. CDR1 and CDR2 (germline): DFQATT, SNEGSKA (reference sequence). The CDR3 is 12 amino acids. V dropped 0 bases and J dropped 3 bases, with 6 bases sitting between them. The CDR3 sequence: CSARDLGYEQYF. CDR3 sequence (DNA): TGCAGTGCTAGAGATCTCGGCTACGAGCAGTACTTC.

This clonotype has a count of ten or more. The chain employs TRBV3-1 and TRBJ2-2, with D perhaps TRBD1 (5 bases). Germline V lookup: CDR1 LGHDT, CDR2 YNNKEL (reference sequence). This CDR3 is built from 18 residues. V lost 6 bases and J 6 bases, leaving 26 bases between the germline ends. CDR3 sequence reads: CASRAPRARPPGPGELFF. In DNA form, the CDR3 reads TGTGCCAGCAGAGCGCCCAGGGCTCGTCCCCCTGGGCCCGGGGAGCTGTTTTTT.

This clonotype was seen many times. The rearrangement uses TRBV4-2 and TRBJ2-5; D is tentatively TRBD1 or TRBD2 (5 bases each). Looked up from germline, CDR1 is LGHNA and CDR2 is YNFKEQ. CDR3 length: 14 amino acids. V was pared by 1 base and J by 4 bases, with 10 bases between. The CDR3 is CASSQGGTGETQYF. CDR3 DNA sequence: TGTGCCAGCAGCCAAGGAGGGACGGGAGAGACCCAGTACTTC.

This clonotype was seen many times. This chain connects TRBV6-5 to TRBJ1-2; D ambiguous. The CDR3 extends over 15 amino acids. Germline V gives CDR1 MNHEY, CDR2 SVGAGI. Trimming stripped 6 bases from V and 4 bases from J, with 18 bases between. CDR3 DNA sequence: TGTGCCAGCAGCCAGGTTGCGGGGTCCAGCTATGGCTACACCTTC. Protein product: CASSQVAGSSYGYTF.

The table lists this clonotype with many counts. The chain links TRBV4-3 to TRBJ2-3, with TRBD2 identical over 7 bases. Germline CDR1 is LGHNA and CDR2 is YSLEER. This CDR3 is 15 amino acids long. Trimming removed 3 bases from V and 1 base from J; junction bases left unmatched: 4. CDR3 nucleotide sequence: TGCGCCAGCAGCCAGGAGCGGGGCCGCACAGATACGCAGTATTTT. It specifies CASSQERGRTDTQYF.

This clonotype qualifies as medium-sized. V is TRBV5-1 and J is TRBJ2-1; D is unresolved. Trimming removed 4 bases from V and 6 bases from J, with 8 bases in between. CDR1 is SGHRS, CDR2 YFSETQ, per germline. The CDR3 runs to 12 residues. The CDR3 is CASSPHFNEQFF. CDR3 coding DNA: TGCGCCAGCAGCCCCCACTTCAATGAGCAGTTCTTC.

This clonotype has ten or more counts. The chain employs TRBV2 and TRBJ2-7; D is ambiguous. The CDR3 has 14 residues. The ends were cut back, 3 bases at V and 2 bases at J, with 11 bases in the middle. CDR1 SNHLY and CDR2 FYNNEI come from the germline V gene. As DNA, the CDR3 is TGTGCCAGCAGTGATAAAACAGCCACCTACGAGCAGTACTTC. This codes for CASSDKTATYEQYF.

This clonotype was seen ten or more times. The chain links TRBV5-1 to TRBJ2-7; D unclear. This CDR3 is 12 amino acids long. From germline, CDR1 is SGHRS and CDR2 YFSETQ. V was shortened by 1 base and J by 6 bases, with 8 bases between the two germline ends. The CDR3 nucleotides are TGCGCCAGCAGCTTGTCCGGGCTCGAGCAGTACTTC. Translation: CASSLSGLEQYF. Supplemented by reference TRBV5-1 and TRBJ2-7, the full variable domain reads KAGVTQTPRYLIKTRGQQVTLSCSPISGHRSVSWYQQTPGQGLQFLFEYFSETQRNKGNFPGRFSGRQFSNSRSEMNVSTLELGDSALYLCASSLSGLEQYFGPGTRLTVT.

This clonotype was detected many times. The chain uses TRBV27 and TRBJ1-2, with D unresolved. Between the trimmed V and J ends, which lost 2 bases and 6 bases, there was a span of 10 bases. Germline V gene lookup returns CDR1 MNHEY and CDR2 SMNVEV (reference sequence). The CDR3 length is 13 residues. The CDR3 sequence is CASSLGRWNGYTF. The CDR3 bases are TGTGCCAGCAGTTTAGGCAGGTGGAATGGCTACACCTTC.

This clonotype was counted at least ten times. The CDR3 spells CASSLARDRSSYEQYF. CDR3 in DNA: TGTGCCAGCAGCTTAGCGAGGGACAGAAGCTCCTACGAGCAGTACTTC. The V and J genes are TRBV7-9 and TRBJ2-7, with 7 bases matching TRBD1. The germline V gene encodes CDR1 SEHNR and CDR2 FQNEAQ (reference sequence). The CDR3 has 16 amino acids. J gave up 0 bases and V 0 bases, and 5 bases lay outside the gene matches.

This clonotype has at least ten counts. The chain joins TRBV10-3 to TRBJ2-1; TRBD2 agrees at 8 bases. This CDR3 contains 13 residues. The V gene's germline CDR1 is ENHRY and CDR2 SYGVKD. J lost 2 bases, V lost 10 bases, and 4 bases had no gene match. The CDR3 DNA reads TGTGCCAACAGCGGGGGTCCCTACAATGAGCAGTTCTTC. This gives the protein CANSGGPYNEQFF.

This clonotype was seen a handful of times. The chain combines TRBV18 with TRBJ1-1, with 11 nucleotides matching TRBD1. Germline V gene sequence: CDR1 KGHSH, CDR2 LQKENI. The CDR3 has 16 amino acids. The J segment lost 6 bases and the V segment lost 6 bases, leaving 12 bases of the junction unmatched. The CDR3 here is CASSLTRTGGYSEAFF. In DNA form, the CDR3 reads TGTGCCAGCTCCCTCACGAGGACAGGGGGCTACTCTGAAGCTTTCTTT.

The rearrangement links TRBV5-1 to TRBJ1-1, with D hard to call. The CDR3 extends over 12 amino acids. V shed 0 bases and J shed 4 bases, with 4 bases lying between them. Per germline, CDR1 SGHRS and CDR2 YFSETQ. The CDR3 spells CASSLAVTEAFF. The CDR3 coding sequence is TGCGCCAGCAGCTTGGCCGTCACTGAAGCTTTCTTT.

This clonotype has a count of ten or more. This chain links TRBV20-1 with TRBJ1-5; no firm D call. V lost 1 base and J lost 3, with 13 bases in between. This CDR3 is 15 amino acids long. Germline V lookup: CDR1 DFQATT, CDR2 SNEGSKA (reference sequence). CDR3 sequence: CSARAGSKFNQPQHF. The DNA for the CDR3 is TGCAGTGCTAGAGCGGGGTCCAAGTTCAATCAGCCCCAGCATTTT.

There are many counts of this clonotype. V usage is TRBV4-3 and J usage is TRBJ1-2; possible D gene TRBD1, 6 bases. This CDR3 is built from 15 residues. V shed 0 bases and J shed 0 bases, with 8 bases lying between them. Per the germline V gene, CDR1 is LGHNA and CDR2 is YSLEER. The CDR3 region is CASSQDRGTNYGYTF. CDR3 nucleotide sequence: TGCGCCAGCAGCCAAGATAGGGGGACTAACTATGGCTACACCTTC.

This clonotype was seen at least ten times. The genes are TRBV27 and TRBJ1-1; D remains ambiguous. The CDR3 has 15 residues. The V end was cut by 1 base, the J end by 0 bases, with 9 bases between. Germline assignment: CDR1 MNHEY and CDR2 SMNVEV (reference sequence). CDR3 sequence: CASSLYGSVNTEAFF. The CDR3 DNA follows: TGTGCCAGCAGTTTATACGGGTCCGTGAACACTGAAGCTTTCTTT.